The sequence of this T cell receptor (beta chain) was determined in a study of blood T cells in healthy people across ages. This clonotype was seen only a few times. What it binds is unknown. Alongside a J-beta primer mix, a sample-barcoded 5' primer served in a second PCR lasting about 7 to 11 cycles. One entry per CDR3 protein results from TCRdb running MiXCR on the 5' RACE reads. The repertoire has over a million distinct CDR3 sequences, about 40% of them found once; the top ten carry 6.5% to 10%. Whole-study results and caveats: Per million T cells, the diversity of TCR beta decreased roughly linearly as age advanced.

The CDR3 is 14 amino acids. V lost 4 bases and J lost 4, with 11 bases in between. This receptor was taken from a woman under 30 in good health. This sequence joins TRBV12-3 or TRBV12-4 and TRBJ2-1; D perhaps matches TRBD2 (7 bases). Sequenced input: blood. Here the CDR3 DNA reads TGTGCCAGCAGTTCGAAGGGGGGGTACAATGAGCAGTTCTTC. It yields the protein CASSSKGGYNEQFF.